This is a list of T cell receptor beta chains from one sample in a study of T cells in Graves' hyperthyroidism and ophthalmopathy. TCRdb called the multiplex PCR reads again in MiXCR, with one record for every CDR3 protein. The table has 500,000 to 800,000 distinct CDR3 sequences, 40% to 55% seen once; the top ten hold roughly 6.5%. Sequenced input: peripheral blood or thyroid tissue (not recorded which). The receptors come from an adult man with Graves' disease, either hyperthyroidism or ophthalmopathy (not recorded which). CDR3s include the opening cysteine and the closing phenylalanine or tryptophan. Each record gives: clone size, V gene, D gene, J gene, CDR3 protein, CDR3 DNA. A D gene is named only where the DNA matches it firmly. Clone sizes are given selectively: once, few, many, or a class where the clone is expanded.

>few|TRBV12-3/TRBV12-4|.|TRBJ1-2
CASMGLGYTF
TGTGCCAGCATGGGTCTTGGCTACACCTTC
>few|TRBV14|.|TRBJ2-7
CASSQVGQAGTDDSYEQYF
TGTGCCAGCAGCCAAGTCGGGCAGGCCGGGACCGACGATTCCTACGAGCAGTACTTC
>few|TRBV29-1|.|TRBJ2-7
CSVEDTGATYEQYF
TGCAGCGTTGAAGACACGGGGGCAACCTACGAGCAGTACTTC
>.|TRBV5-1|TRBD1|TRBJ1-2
CASSLSGTGVYGYTF
TGCGCCAGCAGCTTGAGCGGGACAGGGGTATATGGCTACACCTTC
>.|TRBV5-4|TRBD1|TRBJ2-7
CASSLGGGQGNYEQYF
TGTGCCAGCAGCTTGGGAGGGGGACAGGGGAACTACGAGCAGTACTTC
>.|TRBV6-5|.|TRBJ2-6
CASSYSDSASGANVLTF
TGTGCCAGCAGTTATTCGGATAGCGCCTCTGGGGCCAACGTCCTGACTTTC
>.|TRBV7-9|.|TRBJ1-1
CASSQVVGAYTEAFF
TGTGCCAGCAGCCAAGTGGTAGGTGCCTACACTGAAGCTTTCTTT
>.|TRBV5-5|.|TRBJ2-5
CASSSTTPGLETQYF
TGCGCCAGCAGCTCGACGACGCCAGGGTTAGAGACCCAGTACTTC
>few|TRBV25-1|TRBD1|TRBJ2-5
CASVFGQGQETQYF
TGTGCCAGCGTTTTCGGACAGGGCCAAGAGACCCAGTACTTC
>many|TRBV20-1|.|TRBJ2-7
CSAPRAVPNEQYF
TGCAGTGCTCCCCGGGCAGTGCCGAACGAGCAGTACTTC
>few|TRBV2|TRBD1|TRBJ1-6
CASSFDRGRPDSPLHF
TGTGCCAGCAGTTTTGACAGGGGGCGTCCGGATTCACCCCTCCACTTT
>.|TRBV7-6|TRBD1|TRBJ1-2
CASSLGGNQQGEGGYTF
TGTGCCAGCAGCTTGGGGGGGAATCAACAGGGGGAAGGTGGCTACACCTTC
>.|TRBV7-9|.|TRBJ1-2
CASSLGQALAYGYTF
TGTGCCAGCAGCTTGGGCCAGGCGCTAGCCTATGGCTACACCTTC
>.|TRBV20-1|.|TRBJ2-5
CSARRANLGQETQYF
TGCAGTGCTAGACGCGCCAACCTGGGCCAAGAGACCCAGTACTTC
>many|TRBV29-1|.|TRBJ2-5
CSVEWQQETQYF
TGCAGCGTTGAATGGCAGCAAGAGACCCAGTACTTC
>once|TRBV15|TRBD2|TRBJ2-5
CATSSWTGGHETQYF
TGTGCCACCAGCAGTTGGACGGGGGGGCACGAGACCCAGTACTTC
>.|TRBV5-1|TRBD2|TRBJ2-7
CASSLAPGRAYEQYF
TGCGCCAGCAGCTTGGCTCCAGGGAGGGCCTACGAGCAGTACTTC
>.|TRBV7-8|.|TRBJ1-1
CASSLPGGPNTEAFF
TGTGCCAGCAGCTTACCCGGGGGGCCGAACACTGAAGCTTTCTTT
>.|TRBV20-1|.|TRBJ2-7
CSALGRGEQYF
TGCAGTGCTCTGGGGCGCGGGGAGCAGTACTTC
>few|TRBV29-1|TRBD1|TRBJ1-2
CSVLGQGFTPSTIGYTF
TGCAGCGTCTTGGGACAGGGATTCACCCCCTCCACCATTGGCTACACCTTC
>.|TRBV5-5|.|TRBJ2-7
CASSLDPPFFSYEQYF
TGTGCCAGCAGCTTAGATCCCCCCTTTTTCTCCTACGAGCAGTACTTC
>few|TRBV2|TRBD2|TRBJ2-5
CASSQFGLAGQETQYF
TGTGCCAGCAGTCAATTCGGACTAGCGGGACAAGAGACCCAGTACTTC
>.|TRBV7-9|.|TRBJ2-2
CASSSPVASGELFF
TGTGCCAGCAGCTCACCGGTAGCGTCCGGGGAGCTGTTTTTT
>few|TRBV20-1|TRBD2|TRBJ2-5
CSAGLAGGGETQYF
TGCAGTGCCGGACTAGCGGGAGGCGGAGAGACCCAGTACTTC
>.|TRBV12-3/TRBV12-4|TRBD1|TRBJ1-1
CASSLGRGPTEAFF
TGTGCCAGCAGTTTAGGTAGGGGGCCTACTGAAGCTTTCTTT
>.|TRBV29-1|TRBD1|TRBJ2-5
CSVETYRQGRETQYF
TGCAGCGTTGAGACCTACCGACAGGGAAGAGAGACCCAGTACTTC
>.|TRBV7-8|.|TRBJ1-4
CASSLGQGYNEKLFF
TGTGCCAGCAGCCTCGGTCAGGGTTATAATGAAAAACTGTTTTTT
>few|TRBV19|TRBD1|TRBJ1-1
CASGQGSPEAFF
TGTGCCTCCGGACAGGGGAGTCCTGAAGCTTTCTTT
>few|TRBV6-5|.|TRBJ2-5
CASSQDGAETQYF
TGTGCCAGCAGCCAAGACGGGGCTGAGACCCAGTACTTC
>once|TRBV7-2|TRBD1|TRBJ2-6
CASSLRTGGFTEAF
TGTGCCAGCAGCTTGCGGACAGGGGGCTTCACTGAAGCTTTC
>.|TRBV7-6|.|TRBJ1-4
CASSAGLGSLEKLFF
TGTGCCAGCAGCGCGGGACTAGGGAGTCTTGAAAAACTGTTTTTT
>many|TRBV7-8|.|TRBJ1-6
CASSTSYNSPLHF
TGTGCCAGCAGTACGTCCTATAATTCACCCCTCCACTTT
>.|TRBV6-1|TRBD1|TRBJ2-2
CASSRVGQGATGELFF
TGTGCCAGCAGCCGGGTGGGCCAGGGGGCCACCGGGGAGCTGTTTTTT
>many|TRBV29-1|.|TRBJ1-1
CSVEDPSGRAFF
TGCAGCGTTGAAGATCCATCAGGGAGAGCTTTCTTT
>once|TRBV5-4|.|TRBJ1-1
CASSLGVSGLENTEAFF
TGTGCCAGCAGCTTGGGGGTTAGCGGGCTTGAGAACACTGAAGCTTTCTTT
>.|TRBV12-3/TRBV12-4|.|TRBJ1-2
CASSLGAGQGNYGYTF
TGTGCCAGCAGTTTAGGGGCGGGACAAGGAAACTATGGCTACACCTTC
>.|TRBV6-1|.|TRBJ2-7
CASSGTLSYEQYF
TGTGCCAGCAGTGGGACTCTCTCCTACGAGCAGTACTTC
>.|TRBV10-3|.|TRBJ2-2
CAISESKRGNTGELFF
TGTGCCATCAGTGAGTCGAAACGGGGGAACACCGGGGAGCTGTTTTTT
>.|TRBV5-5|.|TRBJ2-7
CASSPEFSRHYEQYF
TGTGCCAGCAGCCCCGAGTTTTCGCGCCACTACGAGCAGTACTTC
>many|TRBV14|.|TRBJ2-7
CASSQAGSGLTYEQYF
TGTGCCAGCAGCCAAGCAGGGTCAGGGCTAACCTACGAGCAGTACTTC
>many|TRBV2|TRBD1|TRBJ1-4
CASGTGSTNEKLFF
TGTGCCAGTGGGACAGGGTCAACTAATGAAAAACTGTTTTTT
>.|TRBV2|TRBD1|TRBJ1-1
CASSYHRGGTEAFF
TGTGCCAGCAGTTACCACAGGGGTGGCACTGAAGCTTTCTTT
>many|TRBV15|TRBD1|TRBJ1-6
CATSRETGVYNSPLHF
TGTGCCACCAGCAGAGAGACAGGGGTGTATAATTCACCCCTCCACTTT
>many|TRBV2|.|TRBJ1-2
CASSEAGSYGYTF
TGTGCCAGCAGTGAAGCGGGTTCCTATGGCTACACCTTC
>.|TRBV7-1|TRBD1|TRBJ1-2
CASSSGQGNGYTF
TGTGCCAGCAGCTCAGGACAGGGTAACGGCTACACCTTC
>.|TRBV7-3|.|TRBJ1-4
CASSPTVRNEKLFF
TGCGCCAGCAGCCCGACGGTTCGTAATGAAAAACTGTTTTTT
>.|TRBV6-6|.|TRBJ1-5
CASSPTPTGNHF
TGTGCCAGCAGCCCAACCCCGACGGGGAATCATTTC
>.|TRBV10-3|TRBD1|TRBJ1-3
CASRAVGQGGNTIYF
TGTGCCAGCAGAGCGGTCGGACAGGGAGGAAACACCATATATTTT
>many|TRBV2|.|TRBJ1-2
CASSEGGTDGYTF
TGTGCCAGCAGTGAGGGAGGTACGGATGGCTACACCTTC
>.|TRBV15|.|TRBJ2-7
CATSWHGGTAYEQYF
TGTGCCACCAGTTGGCACGGGGGTACGGCCTACGAGCAGTACTTC
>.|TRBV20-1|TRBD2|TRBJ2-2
CSAARTSGANTGELFF
TGCAGTGCTGCCCGGACTAGCGGGGCTAACACCGGGGAGCTGTTTTTT
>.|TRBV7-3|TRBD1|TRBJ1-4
CASSSLGGGTEKLFF
TGTGCCAGCAGCTCGTTAGGGGGCGGCACTGAAAAACTGTTTTTT
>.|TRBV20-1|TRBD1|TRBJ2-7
CSAIPADRAAGQYF
TGCAGTGCCATACCCGCGGACAGGGCCGCCGGGCAGTACTTC